This TCR beta chain was found in a study of T cells in Graves' hyperthyroidism and ophthalmopathy. To note about this clonotype: Its antigen is not known.

TCR beta CDR3 regions were amplified from RNA. The HTBI primer set drove a first-round RT-PCR of the TCR CDR3. One entry per CDR3 protein, called by TCRdb with MiXCR from the multiplex PCR reads. The table lists over 650,000 distinct CDR3 sequences, about a sixth of them singletons. Study conclusions and caveats: Most expanded thyroid clonotypes above 0.001 also appeared in blood.

For the diagnoses, clinical symptoms, serum thyroxine and TRAb, thyroid ultrasound and orbital computed tomography were used. J lost 1 base, V lost 3 bases, and 5 bases had no gene match. The CDR3 contains 16 residues. Germline values: CDR1 SGDLS, CDR2 YYNGEE. V usage is TRBV9 and J usage is TRBJ2-2; 8 bases align to TRBD1. The sequence was collected from a man aged 18 to 30 with Graves' hyperthyroidism. What was sequenced was blood. The CDR3 DNA sequence: TGTGCCAGCAGCGACGCCGGGACAGGGAACACCGGGGAGCTGTTTTTT. Residues: CASSDAGTGNTGELFF.